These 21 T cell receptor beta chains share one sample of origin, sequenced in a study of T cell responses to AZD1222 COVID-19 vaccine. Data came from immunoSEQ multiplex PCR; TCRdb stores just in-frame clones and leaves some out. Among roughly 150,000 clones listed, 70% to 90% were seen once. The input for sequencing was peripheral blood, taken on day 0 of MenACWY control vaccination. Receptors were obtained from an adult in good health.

The CDR3 loop reads CASRNRGQAYGYTF. The CDR3, as DNA: TGTGCCAGCAGGAACCGAGGTCAGGCCTATGGCTACACCTTC. V and J are TRBV5-4 and TRBJ1-2; no clear D gene. The V gene's germline CDR1 is SGHNT and CDR2 YYREEE (reference sequence). The CDR3 covers 14 residues. The ends were cut back, 5 bases at V and 4 bases at J, with 15 bases in the middle.

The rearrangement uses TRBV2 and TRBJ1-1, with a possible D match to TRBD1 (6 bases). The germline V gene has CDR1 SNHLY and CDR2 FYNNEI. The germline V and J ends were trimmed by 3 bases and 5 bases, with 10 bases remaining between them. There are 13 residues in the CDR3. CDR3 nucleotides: TGTGCCAGCAGTGACAGGGGATATACTGAAGCTTTCTTT. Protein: CASSDRGYTEAFF.

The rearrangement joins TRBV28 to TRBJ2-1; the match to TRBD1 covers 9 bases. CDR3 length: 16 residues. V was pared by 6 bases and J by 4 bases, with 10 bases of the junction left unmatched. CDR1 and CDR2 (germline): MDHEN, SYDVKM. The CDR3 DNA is TGTGCCAGCAGCGAACCGGGACAGGGTGGTTACAATGAGCAGTTCTTC. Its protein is CASSEPGQGGYNEQFF.

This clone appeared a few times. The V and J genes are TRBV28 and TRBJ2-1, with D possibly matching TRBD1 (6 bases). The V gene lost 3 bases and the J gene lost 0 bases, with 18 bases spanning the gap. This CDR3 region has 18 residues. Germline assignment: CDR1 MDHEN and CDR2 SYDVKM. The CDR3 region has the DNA TGTGCCAGCAGTTTGACAGGCAGAGGGTCTAGCTCCTACAATGAGCAGTTCTTC. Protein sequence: CASSLTGRGSSSYNEQFF.

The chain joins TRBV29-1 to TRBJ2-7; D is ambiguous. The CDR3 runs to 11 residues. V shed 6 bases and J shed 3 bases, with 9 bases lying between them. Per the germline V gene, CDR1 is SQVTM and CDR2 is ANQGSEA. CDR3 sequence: CSVQVLYEQYF. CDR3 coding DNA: TGCAGCGTCCAGGTTCTCTACGAGCAGTACTTC.

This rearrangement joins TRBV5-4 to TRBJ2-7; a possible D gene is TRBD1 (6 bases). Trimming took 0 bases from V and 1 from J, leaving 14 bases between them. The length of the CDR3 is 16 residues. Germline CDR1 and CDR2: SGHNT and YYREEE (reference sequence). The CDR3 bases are TGTGCCAGCAGCTTGGGAGGGACAACAATTTCCTACGAGCAGTACTTC. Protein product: CASSLGGTTISYEQYF. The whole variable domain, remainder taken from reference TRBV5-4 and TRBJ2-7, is ETGVTQSPTHLIKTRGQQVTLRCSSQSGHNTVSWYQQALGQGPQFIFQYYREEENGRGNFPPRFSGLQFPNYSSELNVNALELDDSALYLCASSLGGTTISYEQYFGPGTRLTVT.

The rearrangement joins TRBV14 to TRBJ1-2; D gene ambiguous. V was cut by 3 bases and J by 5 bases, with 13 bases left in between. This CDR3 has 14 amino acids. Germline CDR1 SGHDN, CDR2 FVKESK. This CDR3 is CASSQEDGRYGYTF. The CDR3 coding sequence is TGTGCCAGCAGCCAGGAAGACGGGCGGTATGGCTACACCTTC.

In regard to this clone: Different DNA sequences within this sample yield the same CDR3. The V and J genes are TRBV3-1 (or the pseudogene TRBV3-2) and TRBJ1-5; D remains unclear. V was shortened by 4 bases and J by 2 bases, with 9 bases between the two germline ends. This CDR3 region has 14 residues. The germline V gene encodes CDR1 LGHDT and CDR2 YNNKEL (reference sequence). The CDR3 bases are TGTGCCAGCAGCCTAAGTGAGGGCAATCAGCCCCAGCATTTT. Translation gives CASSLSEGNQPQHF.

CDR3 amino acids: CASSPASGLPPDEQFF. CDR3 DNA sequence: TGTGCCAGCAGCCCGGCAAGCGGTCTTCCTCCCGATGAGCAGTTCTTC. The rearrangement joins TRBV9 to TRBJ2-1; TRBD2 is a possible D gene (5 bases). V was shortened by 4 bases and J by 8 bases, with 22 bases between the two germline ends. There are 16 residues in the CDR3. Germline V gives CDR1 SGDLS, CDR2 YYNGEE.

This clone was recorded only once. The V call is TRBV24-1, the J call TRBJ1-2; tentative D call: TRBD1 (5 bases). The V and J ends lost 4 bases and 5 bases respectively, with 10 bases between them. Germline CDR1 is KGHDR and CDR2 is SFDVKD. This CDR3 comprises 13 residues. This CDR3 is CATSEGGSYGYTF. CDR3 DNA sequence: TGTGCCACCAGTGAGGGGGGAAGTTATGGCTACACCTTC.

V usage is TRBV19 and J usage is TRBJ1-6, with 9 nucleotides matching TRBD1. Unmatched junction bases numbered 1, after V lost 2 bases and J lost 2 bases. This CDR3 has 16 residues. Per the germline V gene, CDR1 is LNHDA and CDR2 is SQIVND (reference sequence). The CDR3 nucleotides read TGTGCCAGTAGTATAAGGACAGGGGCCTATAATTCACCCCTCCACTTT. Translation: CASSIRTGAYNSPLHF.

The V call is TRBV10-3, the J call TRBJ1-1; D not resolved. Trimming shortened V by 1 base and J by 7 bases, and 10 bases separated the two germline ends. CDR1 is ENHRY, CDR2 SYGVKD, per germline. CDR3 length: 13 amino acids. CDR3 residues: CAISEFGEGEAFF. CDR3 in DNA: TGTGCCATCAGTGAGTTTGGGGAAGGTGAAGCTTTCTTT.

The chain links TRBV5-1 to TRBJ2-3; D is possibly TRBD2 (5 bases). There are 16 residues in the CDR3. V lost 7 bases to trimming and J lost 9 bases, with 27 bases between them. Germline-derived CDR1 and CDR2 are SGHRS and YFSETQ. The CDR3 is CASGPPPGPWGVTQYF. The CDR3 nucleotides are TGCGCCAGCGGACCGCCACCGGGCCCGTGGGGAGTAACGCAGTATTTT.

The CDR3 sequence is CASSPPGAPTSGNTIYF. CDR3 DNA: TGTGCCAGCTCACCACCTGGCGCACCTACCTCTGGAAACACCATATATTTT. This chain links TRBV18 with TRBJ1-3; no clear D. Trimming cost V 0 bases and J 0 bases, with 12 bases left between them. The CDR3 extends over 17 amino acids. Germline values: CDR1 KGHSH, CDR2 LQKENI.

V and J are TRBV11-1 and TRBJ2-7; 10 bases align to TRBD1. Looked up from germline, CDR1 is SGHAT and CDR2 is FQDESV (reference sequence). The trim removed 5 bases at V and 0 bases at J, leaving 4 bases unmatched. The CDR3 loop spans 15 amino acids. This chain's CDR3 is CASSLWTGGSYEQYF. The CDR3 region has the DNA TGTGCCAGCAGCCTATGGACAGGGGGCTCCTACGAGCAGTACTTC.

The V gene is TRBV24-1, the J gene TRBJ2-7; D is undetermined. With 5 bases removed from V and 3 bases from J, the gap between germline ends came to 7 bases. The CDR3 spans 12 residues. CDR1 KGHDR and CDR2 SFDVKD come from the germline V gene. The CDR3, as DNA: TGTGCCACCAGTGTTGACGGCTACGAGCAGTACTTC. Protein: CATSVDGYEQYF.

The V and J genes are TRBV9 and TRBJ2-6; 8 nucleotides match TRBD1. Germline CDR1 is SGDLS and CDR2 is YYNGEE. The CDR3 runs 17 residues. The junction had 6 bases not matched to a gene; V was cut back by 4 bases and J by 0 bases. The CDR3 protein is CASSSGQGSSGANVLTF. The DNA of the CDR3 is TGTGCCAGCAGCTCCGGACAGGGATCCTCTGGGGCCAACGTCCTGACTTTC. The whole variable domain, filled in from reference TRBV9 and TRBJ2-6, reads DSGVTQTPKHLITATGQRVTLRCSPRSGDLSVYWYQQSLDQGLQFLIQYYNGEERAKGNILERFSAQQFPDLHSELNLSSLELGDSALYFCASSSGQGSSGANVLTFGAGSRLTVL.

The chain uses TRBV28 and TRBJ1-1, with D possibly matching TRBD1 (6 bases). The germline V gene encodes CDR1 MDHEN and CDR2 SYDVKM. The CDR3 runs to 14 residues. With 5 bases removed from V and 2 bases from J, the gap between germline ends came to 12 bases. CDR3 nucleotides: TGTGCCAGCAGTATCATACAGGGAAACACTGAAGCTTTCTTT. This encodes CASSIIQGNTEAFF.

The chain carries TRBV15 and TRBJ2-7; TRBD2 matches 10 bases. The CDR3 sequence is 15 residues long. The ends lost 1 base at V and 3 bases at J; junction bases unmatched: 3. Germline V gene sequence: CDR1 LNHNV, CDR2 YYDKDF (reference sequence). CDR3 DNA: TGTGCCACCAGCAGAGGAATAGCGGGAGGCTACGAGCAGTACTTC. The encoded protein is CATSRGIAGGYEQYF.

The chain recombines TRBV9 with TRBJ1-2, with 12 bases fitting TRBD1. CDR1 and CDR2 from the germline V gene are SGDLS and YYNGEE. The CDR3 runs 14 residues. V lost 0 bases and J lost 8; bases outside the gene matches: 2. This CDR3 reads CASSVVGTGGGYTF. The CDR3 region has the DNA TGTGCCAGCAGCGTAGTTGGGACAGGGGGCGGCTACACCTTC.

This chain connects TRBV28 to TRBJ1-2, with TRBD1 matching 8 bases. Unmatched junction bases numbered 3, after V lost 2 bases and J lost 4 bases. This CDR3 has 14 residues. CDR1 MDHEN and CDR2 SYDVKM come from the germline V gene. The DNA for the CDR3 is TGTGCCAGCAGTTTAGAGGACAGGGTCTATGGCTACACCTTC. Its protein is CASSLEDRVYGYTF.